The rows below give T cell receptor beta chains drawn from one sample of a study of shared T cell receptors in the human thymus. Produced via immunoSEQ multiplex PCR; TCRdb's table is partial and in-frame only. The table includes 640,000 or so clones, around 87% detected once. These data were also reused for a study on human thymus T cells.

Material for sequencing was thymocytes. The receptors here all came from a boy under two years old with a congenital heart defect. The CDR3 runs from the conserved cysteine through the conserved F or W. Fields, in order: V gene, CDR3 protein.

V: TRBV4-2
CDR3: CASSQDRVMGAYEQYF

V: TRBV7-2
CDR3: CASSFFVWDRANEQFF

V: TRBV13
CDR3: CASSFQTSRGYGYTF

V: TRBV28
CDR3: CATCSGTGSGAFF

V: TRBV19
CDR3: CASRDHRGSNQPQHF

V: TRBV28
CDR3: CASSPGRSQEASEKLFF

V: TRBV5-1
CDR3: CASSPMEDPQFF

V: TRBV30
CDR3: CAWSPPPPRGRNGYTF

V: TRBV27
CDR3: CASSLQGPYEQYF

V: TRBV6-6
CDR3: CASSFTPRDRAYEQYF

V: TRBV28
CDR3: CASDLSYQGPGTDTQYF

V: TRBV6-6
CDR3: CASKGQHRRDGYTF

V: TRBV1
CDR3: CTSRLDSNNEQFF

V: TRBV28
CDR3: CASSLTLGGQGAGGYTF

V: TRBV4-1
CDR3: CASSQDTAVKDHEQYF